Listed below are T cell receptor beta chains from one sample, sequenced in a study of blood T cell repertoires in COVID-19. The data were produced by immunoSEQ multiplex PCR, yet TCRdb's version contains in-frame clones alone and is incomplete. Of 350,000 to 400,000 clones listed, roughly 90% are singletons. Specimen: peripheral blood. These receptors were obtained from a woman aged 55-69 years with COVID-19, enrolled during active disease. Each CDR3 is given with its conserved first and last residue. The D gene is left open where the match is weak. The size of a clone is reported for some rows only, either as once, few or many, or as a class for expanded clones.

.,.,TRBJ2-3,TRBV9,TGTGCCAGCAGTCTCGATTCTGGCCGCACAGATACGCAGTATTTT,CASSLDSGRTDTQYF
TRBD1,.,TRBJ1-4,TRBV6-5,TGTGCCAGCAACCCAGGGGGGCGCGCTGAAAAACTGTTTTTT,CASNPGGRAEKLFF
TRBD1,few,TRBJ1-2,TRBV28,TGTGCCAGCGTCGTCCGGGACAGAAGCGACTATGGCTACACCTTC,CASVVRDRSDYGYTF
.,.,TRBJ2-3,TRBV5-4,TGTGCCAGCAGCTTAACCAACTCAGGGGGGTTTGGTACGCAGTATTTT,CASSLTNSGGFGTQYF
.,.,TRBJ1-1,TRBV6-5,TGTGCCAGCAGGTTTACTTCGAACACTGAAGCTTTCTTT,CASRFTSNTEAFF
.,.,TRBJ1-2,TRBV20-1,TGCAGTGCTCCCAATTATGGCTACACCTTC,CSAPNYGYTF
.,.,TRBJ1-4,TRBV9,TGTGCCAGCAGCGTAGCAGGTGGGGGCACTAATGAAAAACTGTTTTTT,CASSVAGGGTNEKLFF
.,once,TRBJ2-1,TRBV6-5,TGTGCCAGCAGTCCCACTGTTAACAGGGAGCAGTTCTTC,CASSPTVNREQFF
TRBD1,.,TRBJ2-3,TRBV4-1,TGCGCCAGCAGCACACGACAGGGGGTCGCAGATACGCAGTATTTT,CASSTRQGVADTQYF
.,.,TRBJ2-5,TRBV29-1,TGCAGCGTGAGGACAAACCAAGAGACCCAGTACTTC,CSVRTNQETQYF
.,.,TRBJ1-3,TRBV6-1,TGTGCCAGCAGTGAAGGGGGTTACAGGGTCGCCTCTGGAAACACCATATATTTT,CASSEGGYRVASGNTIYF
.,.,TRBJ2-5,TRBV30,TGTGCCTGGAGTAGGGGGGGAGAGACCCAGTACTTC,CAWSRGGETQYF
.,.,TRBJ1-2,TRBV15,TGTGCCACCAGCAGAGGCTCTAGACAGCTCTATGGCTACACCTTC,CATSRGSRQLYGYTF
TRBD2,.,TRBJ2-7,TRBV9,TGTGCCAGCAGCCCTGGCGGGGGGGGGTTATTTTACGAGCAGTACTTC,CASSPGGGGLFYEQYF
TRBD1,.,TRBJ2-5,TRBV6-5,TGTGCCAGCAGGGGGACAGGGAAAGAGACCCAGTACTTC,CASRGTGKETQYF
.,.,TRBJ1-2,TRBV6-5,TGTGCCAGCACTATACAGGACGGAAACTATGGCTACACCTTC,CASTIQDGNYGYTF
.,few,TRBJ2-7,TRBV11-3,TGTGCCAGCAGCTCTCCTTGGACAGCCCTATCCTACGAGCAGTACTTC,CASSSPWTALSYEQYF
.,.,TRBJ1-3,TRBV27,TGTGCCAGCAGCCTCGACCCGGGGAGGGGAAACACCATATATTTT,CASSLDPGRGNTIYF
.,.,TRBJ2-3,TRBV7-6,TGTGCCAGCGCACTAGCAACAGATACGCAGTATTTT,CASALATDTQYF
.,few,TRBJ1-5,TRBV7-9,TGTGCCAGCAGCGAGCCCGGGTCCCAGCATTTT,CASSEPGSQHF
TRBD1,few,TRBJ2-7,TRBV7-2,TGTGCCAGCAGCTTAGTCGGGACAGGGTCCCGCGAGCAGTACTTC,CASSLVGTGSREQYF
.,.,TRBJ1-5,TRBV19,TGTGCCAGTACCTCGGGGGAACTGTACAATCAGCCCCAGCATTTT,CASTSGELYNQPQHF
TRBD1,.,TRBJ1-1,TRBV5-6,TGTGCCAGCAGCTTGGACAGGGGGAACACTGAAGCTTTCTTT,CASSLDRGNTEAFF
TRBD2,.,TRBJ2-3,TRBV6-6,TGTGCCAGCAGTCCCGGGACTATCACAGATACGCAGTATTTT,CASSPGTITDTQYF
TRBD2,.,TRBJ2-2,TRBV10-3,TGTGCCATCAGTGATTCGCGGGGGGGCCGAACCGGGGAGCTGTTTTTT,CAISDSRGGRTGELFF
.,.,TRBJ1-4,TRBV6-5,TGTGCCAGCAGTCGGACAGATAATGAAAAACTGTTTTTT,CASSRTDNEKLFF
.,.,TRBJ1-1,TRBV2,TGTGCCAGCAGGACCGCGACAGGTACAAACACTGAAGCTTTCTTT,CASRTATGTNTEAFF
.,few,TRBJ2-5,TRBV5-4,TGTGCCAGCAGCTTGGTGCAGAAAGAGACCCAGTACTTC,CASSLVQKETQYF
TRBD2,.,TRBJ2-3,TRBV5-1,TGCGCCAGCAGCTTGGCGGCTAGCGGGGGGGGCACAGATACGCAGTATTTT,CASSLAASGGGTDTQYF